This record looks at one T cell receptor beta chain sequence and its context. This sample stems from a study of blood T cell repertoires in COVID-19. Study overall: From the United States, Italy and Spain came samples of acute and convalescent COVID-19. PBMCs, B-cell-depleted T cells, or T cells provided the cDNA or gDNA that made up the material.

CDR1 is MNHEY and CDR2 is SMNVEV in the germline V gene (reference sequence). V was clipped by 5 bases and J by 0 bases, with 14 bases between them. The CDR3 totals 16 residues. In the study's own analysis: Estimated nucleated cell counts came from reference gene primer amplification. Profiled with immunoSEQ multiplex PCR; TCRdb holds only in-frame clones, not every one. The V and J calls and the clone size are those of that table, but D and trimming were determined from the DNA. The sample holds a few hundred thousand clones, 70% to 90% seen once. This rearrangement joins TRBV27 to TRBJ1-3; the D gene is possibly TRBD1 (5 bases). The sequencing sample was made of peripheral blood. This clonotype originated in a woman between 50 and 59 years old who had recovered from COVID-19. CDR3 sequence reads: CASSGPTASSGNTIYF. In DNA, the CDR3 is TGTGCCAGCAGTGGCCCGACAGCCTCCTCTGGAAACACCATATATTTT.